Listed below are T cell receptor beta chains from one sample, sequenced in a study of T cell responses to AZD1222 COVID-19 vaccine. Sequencing used immunoSEQ multiplex PCR; TCRdb keeps in-frame clones, though not all of them. The repertoire has 120,000 to 150,000 clones, approximately 89% of them found once; the top ten carry under 2%. This sample comprised peripheral blood, obtained 28 days after the second AZD1222 dose. The receptor source for this set is an adult who received the AZD1222 COVID-19 vaccine. CDR3s include the opening cysteine and the closing phenylalanine or tryptophan. A D gene is named only where the DNA matches it firmly. Clone size is stated in some rows and not others, as once, few, many or a class when expanded.

j_call | clone_size | v_call | d_call | cdr3_aa | cdr3_nt
TRBJ2-3 | NA | TRBV28 | NA | CASSPPTRTLQYF | TGTGCCAGCAGTCCACCTACACGGACCTTGCAGTATTTT
TRBJ1-1 | NA | TRBV18 | TRBD1 | CASSRDSNTEAFF | TGTGCCAGCTCTCGGGACAGCAACACTGAAGCTTTCTTT
TRBJ2-3 | NA | TRBV29-1 | TRBD2 | CSVSGPGLAGGTDTQYF | TGCAGCGTTTCCGGGCCGGGCTTAGCGGGGGGAACAGATACGCAGTATTTT
TRBJ1-6 | NA | TRBV3-1/TRBV3-2 | NA | CASSPSGDSPLHF | TGTGCCAGCAGCCCGTCGGGGGACTCACCCCTCCACTTT
TRBJ1-2 | NA | TRBV28 | NA | CASSFATRFLYGYTF | TGTGCCAGCAGTTTTGCCACCCGATTCTTATATGGCTACACCTTC
TRBJ2-4 | once | TRBV7-2 | TRBD2 | CASSSGLVGDIQYF | TGTGCCAGCAGCTCCGGACTAGTGGGGGACATTCAGTACTTC
TRBJ2-3 | NA | TRBV6-2/TRBV6-3 | NA | CASSTLVGHTDTQYF | TGTGCCAGCAGTACACTAGTGGGTCACACAGATACGCAGTATTTT
TRBJ2-3 | NA | TRBV30 | NA | CAWSQSGVTDTQYF | TGTGCCTGGAGTCAATCGGGAGTTACAGATACGCAGTATTTT
TRBJ2-1 | NA | TRBV3-1/TRBV3-2 | NA | CASSQDTIRDNEQFF | TGTGCCAGCAGCCAAGATACCATTCGGGACAATGAGCAGTTCTTC
TRBJ1-2 | NA | TRBV7-3 | TRBD1 | CASSLLGTGGLDGYTF | TGTGCCAGCAGCTTATTAGGGACAGGGGGTTTGGATGGCTACACCTTC
TRBJ2-7 | NA | TRBV7-3 | NA | CASSPTSASQQYF | TGTGCCAGCAGCCCCACGTCGGCGTCGCAGCAGTACTTC
TRBJ1-5 | NA | TRBV28 | NA | CASSSYRTVRGNQPQHF | TGTGCCAGCAGTTCCTACAGAACGGTTAGGGGCAATCAGCCCCAGCATTTT
TRBJ1-1 | NA | TRBV9 | TRBD1 | CASSVGAGTGARNTEAFF | TGTGCCAGCAGCGTAGGGGCGGGGACAGGGGCTAGAAACACTGAAGCTTTCTTT
TRBJ2-7 | NA | TRBV7-2 | TRBD2 | CASSLLAGDHEQYF | TGTGCCAGCAGCTTACTAGCGGGAGACCACGAGCAGTACTTC
TRBJ2-3 | NA | TRBV6-5 | NA | CAAQRVRTDTQYF | TGTGCCGCCCAGCGGGTTCGCACAGATACGCAGTATTTT
TRBJ2-1 | NA | TRBV5-1 | TRBD2 | CASSLGVTSGRNNEQFF | TGCGCCAGCAGCTTGGGCGTGACTAGCGGGAGAAACAATGAGCAGTTCTTC
TRBJ2-2 | NA | TRBV12-3/TRBV12-4 | NA | CASSSTNTGELFF | TGTGCCAGCAGTTCTACAAACACCGGGGAGCTGTTTTTT
TRBJ1-3 | NA | TRBV9 | NA | CASSVERGGGGNTIYF | TGTGCCAGCAGCGTAGAGAGGGGCGGTGGTGGAAACACCATATATTTT
TRBJ1-1 | NA | TRBV14 | NA | CASSQLRGHSEAFF | TGTGCCAGCAGCCAACTTAGAGGGCACTCTGAAGCTTTCTTT
TRBJ1-5 | NA | TRBV19 | TRBD1 | CASHTWGYRGEGYSNQPQHF | TGTGCCAGCCATACGTGGGGTTACAGGGGCGAGGGGTATAGCAATCAGCCCCAGCATTTT
TRBJ2-5 | NA | TRBV5-1 | TRBD1 | CASSLTGKEETQYF | TGCGCCAGCAGCCTGACAGGGAAGGAAGAGACCCAGTACTTC
TRBJ2-1 | NA | TRBV2 | TRBD2 | CASSGLRASGSGPNEQFF | TGTGCCAGCAGTGGCCTCCGGGCTAGCGGGTCCGGACCCAATGAGCAGTTCTTC
TRBJ2-1 | NA | TRBV7-9 | TRBD2 | CASSPYPGTSWTYNEQFF | TGTGCCAGCAGCCCGTACCCCGGGACTAGCTGGACCTACAATGAGCAGTTCTTC
TRBJ2-1 | NA | TRBV7-9 | NA | CASSFGLRTSSYNEQFF | TGTGCCAGCAGCTTTGGCTTGCGGACAAGCTCCTACAATGAGCAGTTCTTC
TRBJ2-1 | once | TRBV7-9 | TRBD2 | CASSSSRHEASGIDNEQFF | TGTGCCAGCAGCTCCTCCCGACATGAGGCTAGCGGGATCGACAATGAGCAGTTCTTC
TRBJ1-5 | NA | TRBV28 | NA | CASSLNRDQPQHF | TGTGCCAGCAGTTTAAACAGGGATCAGCCCCAGCATTTT
TRBJ2-5 | NA | TRBV7-9 | TRBD2 | CASSLARLAGVQETQYF | TGTGCCAGCAGCTTAGCCCGACTAGCGGGAGTCCAAGAGACCCAGTACTTC
TRBJ2-7 | NA | TRBV29-1 | NA | CSVDSHSFYEQYF | TGCAGCGTTGATTCGCATTCCTTCTACGAGCAGTACTTC
TRBJ2-1 | NA | TRBV7-9 | TRBD1 | CASSLGSQGASYNEQFF | TGTGCCAGCAGCTTAGGTTCACAGGGGGCGAGCTACAATGAGCAGTTCTTC
TRBJ1-5 | once | TRBV27 | TRBD1 | CASRPGQGSNQPQHF | TGTGCCAGCAGACCGGGACAGGGAAGCAATCAGCCCCAGCATTTT
TRBJ1-5 | NA | TRBV24-1 | TRBD1 | CATSDNRGTGNQPQHF | TGTGCCACCAGTGATAACAGGGGAACGGGGAATCAGCCCCAGCATTTT
TRBJ1-1 | NA | TRBV7-8 | TRBD1 | CASSLRWVMGQGVGSTEAFF | TGTGCCAGCAGCTTAAGATGGGTTATGGGACAGGGGGTTGGAAGTACTGAAGCTTTCTTT
TRBJ2-3 | NA | TRBV5-1 | NA | CASSFLPVSGGSSTDTQYF | TGCGCCAGCAGCTTCCTGCCTGTTAGCGGTGGATCTAGCACAGATACGCAGTATTTT
TRBJ1-5 | NA | TRBV7-2 | NA | CASSRGRLYQPQHF | TGTGCCAGCAGCAGGGGGAGGTTGTATCAGCCCCAGCATTTT
TRBJ2-1 | NA | TRBV6-5 | TRBD2 | CASNRTSGIYNEQFF | TGTGCCAGCAACAGGACTAGCGGGATCTACAATGAGCAGTTCTTC
TRBJ1-6 | few | TRBV6-1 | NA | CASSEPWRGFGADSPLHF | TGTGCCAGCAGTGAACCTTGGAGGGGTTTCGGGGCGGATTCACCCCTCCACTTT
TRBJ2-5 | NA | TRBV11-2 | TRBD2 | CASSWPGGQETQYF | TGTGCCAGCAGCTGGCCGGGAGGGCAAGAGACCCAGTACTTC
TRBJ2-3 | NA | TRBV7-2 | NA | CASTSMGLTDTQYF | TGTGCCAGCACCTCCATGGGACTTACAGATACGCAGTATTTT
TRBJ1-1 | NA | TRBV7-9 | NA | CASSQDGRAAAFF | TGTGCCAGCAGCCAAGACGGCAGGGCCGCGGCTTTCTTT
TRBJ2-7 | NA | TRBV12-3/TRBV12-4 | NA | CASSPLRYEQYF | TGTGCCAGCAGCCCGTTGCGTTACGAGCAGTACTTC
TRBJ2-5 | NA | TRBV11-3 | NA | CASSLGIPSLGLKTQYF | TGTGCCAGCAGCTTAGGGATACCCTCCTTAGGGCTAAAGACCCAGTACTTC
TRBJ2-2 | NA | TRBV4-3 | NA | CASSQERVATGELFF | TGCGCCAGCAGCCAAGAACGTGTTGCTACCGGGGAGCTGTTTTTT
TRBJ2-5 | NA | TRBV5-4 | NA | CASSLGQGPQETQYF | TGTGCCAGCAGCTTGGGGCAGGGCCCCCAAGAGACCCAGTACTTC
TRBJ1-1 | NA | TRBV5-6 | NA | CASSLVGTGTEAFF | TGTGCCAGCAGCTTGGTGGGGACTGGCACTGAAGCTTTCTTT
TRBJ1-5 | NA | TRBV5-6 | NA | CASSLWKGSQPQHF | TGTGCCAGCAGCTTGTGGAAGGGGAGTCAGCCCCAGCATTTT
TRBJ1-2 | NA | TRBV7-9 | TRBD1 | CASSWDSSNYGYTF | TGTGCCAGCAGCTGGGACAGTTCTAACTATGGCTACACCTTC
TRBJ1-5 | NA | TRBV19 | NA | CATQGYSNQPQHF | TGTGCCACCCAAGGGTATAGCAATCAGCCCCAGCATTTT
TRBJ1-2 | NA | TRBV5-4 | NA | CASSFLGGAEGYTF | TGTGCCAGCAGCTTCCTTGGGGGGGCGGAAGGCTACACCTTC
TRBJ1-4 | once | TRBV7-9 | NA | CASSLLTAGLGVFNEKLFF | TGTGCCAGCAGCTTATTAACGGCTGGTTTGGGAGTGTTTAATGAAAAACTGTTTTTT
TRBJ2-5 | NA | TRBV7-9 | NA | CASSDLGAIEETQYF | TGTGCCAGCAGCGACCTAGGGGCGATCGAAGAGACCCAGTACTTC
TRBJ1-2 | NA | TRBV11-3 | TRBD1 | CASSSPTGGHGYTF | TGTGCCAGCAGCTCGCCAACAGGGGGGCACGGCTACACCTTC